This note documents a single T cell receptor (beta chain) sequence. Antigen specificity is unknown. The CDR3 consists of 17 residues. The germline V and J ends were trimmed by 1 base and 4 bases, with 18 bases remaining between them. The germline V gene encodes CDR1 SGHDN and CDR2 FVKESK. This specimen belongs to a study of somatic mutations in cytotoxic T cells in rheumatoid arthritis. General study findings and limits: Greater age accompanied higher CD8+ clonality in rheumatoid arthritis patients, a pattern that was absent in healthy controls.

Positive magnetic bead selection was used to isolate CD4+ and CD8+ cells; purity was checked by flow cytometry. Some clones are missing from TCRdb's copy, which holds only in-frame ones; the method was immunoSEQ multiplex PCR. The sample records several thousand clones, around 77% being singletons. The origin of this receptor is an adult with rheumatoid arthritis. V gene TRBV14 combines with J gene TRBJ2-3, with D maybe TRBD1 (7 bases). Sequenced: CD8+ T cells sorted from blood. The CDR3 coding sequence is TGTGCCAGCAGCCAAGTTTTTCGGGCAGGGGGGTCAGATACGCAGTATTTT. Translation: CASSQVFRAGGSDTQYF. The entire variable domain, with the rest obtained from reference TRBV14 and TRBJ2-3, is as follows: EAGVTQFPSHSVIEKGQTVTLRCDPISGHDNLYWYRRVMGKEIKFLLHFVKESKQDESGMPNNRFLAERTGGTYSTLKVQPAELEDSGVYFCASSQVFRAGGSDTQYFGPGTRLTVL.